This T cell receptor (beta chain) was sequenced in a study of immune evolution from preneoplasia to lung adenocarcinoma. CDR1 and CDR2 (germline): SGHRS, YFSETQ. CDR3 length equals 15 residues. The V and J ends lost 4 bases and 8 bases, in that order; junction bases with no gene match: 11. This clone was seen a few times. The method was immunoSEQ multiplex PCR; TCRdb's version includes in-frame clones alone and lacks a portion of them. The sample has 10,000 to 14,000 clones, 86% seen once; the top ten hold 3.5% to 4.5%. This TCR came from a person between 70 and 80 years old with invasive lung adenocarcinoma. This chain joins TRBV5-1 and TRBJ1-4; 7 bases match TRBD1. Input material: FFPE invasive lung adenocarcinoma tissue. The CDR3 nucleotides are TGCGCCAGCAGCGGGTTGACAGGGATTGGGGAAAAACTGTTTTTT. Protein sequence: CASSGLTGIGEKLFF.